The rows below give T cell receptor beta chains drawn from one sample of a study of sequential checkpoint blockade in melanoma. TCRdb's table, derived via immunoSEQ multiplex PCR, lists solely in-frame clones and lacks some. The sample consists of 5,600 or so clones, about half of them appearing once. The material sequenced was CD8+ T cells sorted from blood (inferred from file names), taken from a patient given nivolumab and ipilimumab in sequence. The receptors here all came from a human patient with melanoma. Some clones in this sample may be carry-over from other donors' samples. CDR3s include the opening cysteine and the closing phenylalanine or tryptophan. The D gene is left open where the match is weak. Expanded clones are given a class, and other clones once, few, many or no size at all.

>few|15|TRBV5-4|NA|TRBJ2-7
CASSRGESSPYEQYF
TGCGCCAGCAGCCGGGGAGAGAGCAGTCCCTACGAGCAGTACTTC
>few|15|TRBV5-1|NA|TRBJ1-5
CASSPGEGGNQPQHF
TGCGCCAGCAGCCCTGGGGAGGGAGGCAATCAGCCCCAGCATTTT
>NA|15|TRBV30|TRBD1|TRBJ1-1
CAWSTWTGSNTEAFF
TGTGCCTGGAGTACTTGGACAGGTTCGAACACTGAAGCTTTCTTT
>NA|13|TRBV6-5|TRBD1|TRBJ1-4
CASKGQGNEKLFF
TGTGCCAGCAAGGGACAGGGGAATGAAAAACTGTTTTTT
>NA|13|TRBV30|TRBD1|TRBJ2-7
CAWSGGGGYEQYF
TGTGCCTGGAGTGGAGGGGGCGGCTACGAGCAGTACTTC
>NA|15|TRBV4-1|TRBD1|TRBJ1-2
CASSQEGQTNYGYTF
TGCGCCAGCAGCCAAGAGGGACAGACTAACTATGGCTACACCTTC
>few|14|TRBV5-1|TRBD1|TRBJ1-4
CASSLEQGVEKLFF
TGCGCCAGCAGCTTGGAGCAGGGGGTTGAAAAACTGTTTTTT
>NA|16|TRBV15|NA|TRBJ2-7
CATSRDRDTSSYEQYF
TGTGCCACCAGCAGAGACCGGGACACGAGCTCCTACGAGCAGTACTTC
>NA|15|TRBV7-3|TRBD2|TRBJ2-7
CASSLGGGPDYEQYF
TGTGCCAGCAGCTTGGGCGGGGGGCCGGACTACGAGCAGTACTTC
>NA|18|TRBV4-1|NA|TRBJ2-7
CASSQEPETGGWYYEQYF
TGCGCCAGCAGCCAAGAACCCGAAACTGGGGGCTGGTACTACGAGCAGTACTTC
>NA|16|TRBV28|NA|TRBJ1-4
CASSSTDYSMDEKLFF
TGTGCCAGCAGTTCCACCGACTATTCTATGGATGAAAAACTGTTTTTT
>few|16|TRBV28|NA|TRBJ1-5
CASSPVAEYSNQPQHF
TGTGCCAGCTCACCGGTTGCGGAGTATAGCAATCAGCCCCAGCATTTT
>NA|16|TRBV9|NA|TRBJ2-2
CASSVEGGQNTGELFF
TGTGCCAGCAGCGTCGAGGGAGGTCAGAACACCGGGGAGCTGTTTTTT
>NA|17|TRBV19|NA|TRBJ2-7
CASSIAPVDRTSYEQYF
TGTGCCAGTAGTATCGCCCCGGTGGACAGAACCTCCTACGAGCAGTACTTC
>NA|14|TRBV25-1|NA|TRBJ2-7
CASSELDNSYEQYF
TGTGCCAGCAGTGAATTGGACAACTCCTACGAGCAGTACTTC